This TCR beta chain is drawn from a study of blood T cells in healthy people across ages. The study's findings and limits: Greater diversity and more naive CD4+ cells were seen in long-lived donors than in aged donors. Estimated diversity across one million T cells was deemed an underestimate.

Concerning this clonotype: Its target is unknown.

Researchers isolated at least 6 million PBMCs per sample. In germline, CDR1 is DFQATT, CDR2 SNEGSKA (reference sequence). This CDR3 is 14 amino acids long. With 2 bases clipped from V and 8 bases from J, the junction kept 6 bases outside the gene matches. Sample-barcoded 5' priming and a J-beta primer mix drove a second PCR of 7 to 11 cycles. Samples each returned at least 2.5 million CDR3-containing paired-end reads. TCRdb itself ran the 5' RACE reads through MiXCR, one entry per CDR3 protein. The sample lists 850,000 to 1,000,000 distinct CDR3 sequences, just over 50% occurring once. The sequenced sample consisted of blood. This receptor was obtained from an older woman in good health. The rearrangement uses TRBV20-1 and TRBJ1-6, with 7 bases fitting TRBD1. The CDR3 is CSARPTGKDSPLHF. CDR3 nucleotide sequence: TGCAGTGCTAGACCGACAGGGAAGGATTCACCCCTCCACTTT.